This TCR beta chain was observed in a study of graft-versus-host responses after intestinal transplantation. Study overall: Multivisceral, liver-intestinal, or isolated intestinal transplants were received by the recipients. Following induction with anti-thymocyte globulin, all recipients were given tacrolimus and steroids for roughly three years. Whole-study findings and limits: Recipient marrow showed GvH clones, some seen first in ileum or blood. Allografts of one patient group, those with graft-donor T cell macrochimerism, had high graft-versus-host to host-versus-graft clonal ratios.

Profiling relied on immunoSEQ multiplex PCR, and the TCRdb table lists in-frame clones only, not all of them. The table lists approximately 90,000 clones, about 85% of them singletons. Concerning this clone: Its antigen is still unknown.

This specimen was unstimulated CD4+ T cells sorted from spleen or lymph node cells, taken before transplant. This clonotype originated in a human donor who was the organ donor for an intestinal transplant.

The CDR3 loop is CASSYQGEKLFF. The CDR3 DNA sequence: TGTGCCAGCAGTTACCAGGGGGAAAAACTGTTTTTT. The rearrangement links TRBV6-5 to TRBJ1-4, with D tentatively TRBD1 (6 bases). Per germline, CDR1 MNHEY and CDR2 SVGAGI. The CDR3 loop spans 12 amino acids. Trimming removed 2 bases at V and 8 bases at J, with 6 bases between.